This TCR beta chain stems from a study of T cells expressing NK-cell markers. On the study more broadly: The TCR beta repertoires were obtained from sorted CD3+CD56+NKG2C+, CD3+CD56+NKG2C- and CD3+CD56-NKG2C+ T cells. Most of the eight sequenced donors tested HCMV-seropositive; one tested seronegative.

TCRdb reprocessed the 5' RACE reads and reports one entry per CDR3 protein, with no DNA. The sample table includes about 160,000 distinct CDR3 sequences. On this clonotype: Its target is unknown.

Germline V CDR1 and CDR2: SGHRS, YFSETQ. This CDR3 comprises 14 residues. Points from the study as a whole: Dominant NKG2C+ clonotype frequencies of about 1.0-7.5% of CD8+ T cells were measured in about 6 donors. HCMV specificity of the expanded NKG2C+ T cell clones stayed unclear.

The sample taken for sequencing was blood T cells: a sorted CD56 or NKG2C T cell subset, CD4+ or CD8+ T cells, or bulk PBMC T cells (not recorded which). The chain carries TRBV5-1 and TRBJ1-6; the TCRdb D gene call, TRBD1, has no DNA to confirm it. This TCR derives from a woman between 18 and 69 years old in good health. CDR3 region: CASSLSTEDSPLHF. Using reference TRBV5-1 and TRBJ1-6 for the parts outside the CDR3, the full variable domain is KAGVTQTPRYLIKTRGQQVTLSCSPISGHRSVSWYQQTPGQGLQFLFEYFSETQRNKGNFPGRFSGRQFSNSRSEMNVSTLELGDSALYLCASSLSTEDSPLHFGNGTRLTVT.